These 24 T cell receptor beta chains were sequenced from one sample in a study of radiotherapy plus CTLA-4 blockade in lung cancer. Method: immunoSEQ multiplex PCR; TCRdb's copy keeps in-frame clones and lacks some. Here the sample spans 60,000 or so clones, just over 75% being singletons. Sample: peripheral blood, taken from a patient treated with radiotherapy plus ipilimumab. These receptors were obtained from a human donor with non-small cell lung cancer who had a partial response to radiotherapy plus ipilimumab.

The rearrangement uses TRBV28 and TRBJ2-7, with a possible D match to TRBD1 (5 bases). The V end was cut by 6 bases, the J end by 3 bases, with 12 bases between. This CDR3 spans 13 amino acids. Germline CDR1 MDHEN, CDR2 SYDVKM. The CDR3 sequence: CASSPTGGYEQYF. The CDR3 bases are TGTGCCAGCAGCCCAACAGGTGGCTACGAGCAGTACTTC.

V gene TRBV6-1 combines with J gene TRBJ2-7; D might be TRBD1 (6 bases). CDR1 and CDR2 (germline): MNHNS, SASEGT. The CDR3 contains 15 residues. V shed 6 bases and J shed 0 bases, with 15 bases lying between them. The DNA for the CDR3 is TGTGCCAGCAGGACCCGACAGGAGCGCTCCTACGAGCAGTACTTC. Its translation: CASRTRQERSYEQYF.

This clone was recorded only once. The CDR3 region is CASEPGGGYGYTF. CDR3 nucleotide sequence: TGTGCCAGCGAACCCGGGGGGGGATATGGCTACACCTTC. J is TRBJ1-2 and V is TRBV19, with a possible D match to TRBD1 (5 bases). CDR1 and CDR2 (germline): LNHDA, SQIVND (reference sequence). This CDR3 has 13 residues. With 9 bases removed from V and 5 bases from J, the gap between germline ends came to 16 bases.

This rearrangement joins TRBV19 to TRBJ1-5; tentative D call: TRBD1 (5 bases). The CDR3 has 13 residues. V gave up 7 bases and J gave up 6 bases, with 13 bases separating them. Germline V gives CDR1 LNHDA, CDR2 SQIVND (reference sequence). The CDR3 reads CASTSSGGQPQHF. In DNA form, the CDR3 reads TGTGCCAGTACGTCGTCGGGGGGTCAGCCCCAGCATTTT.

The chain couples TRBV6-1 to TRBJ1-2, with D unresolved. From germline, CDR1 is MNHNS and CDR2 SASEGT. V was pared by 0 bases and J by 3 bases, with 8 bases between. The length of the CDR3 is 14 residues. CDR3 sequence: CASSEAWGDYGYTF. CDR3 bases: TGTGCCAGCAGTGAAGCTTGGGGAGACTATGGCTACACCTTC.

This chain uses TRBV10-1 with TRBJ2-2; no clear D. The CDR3 totals 13 residues. V was shortened by 4 bases and J by 4 bases, with 7 bases between the two germline ends. Germline CDR1 reads WNHNN; CDR2 reads SYGVQD (reference sequence). The DNA for the CDR3 is TGCGCCAGCAGTGCCGACTCCACCGGGGAGCTGTTTTTT. It translates to CASSADSTGELFF.

The chain uses TRBV5-4 and TRBJ2-7, with 11 bases matching TRBD1. Germline V CDR1 and CDR2: SGHNT, YYREEE (reference sequence). This CDR3 is 14 amino acids long. The V segment lost 5 bases and the J segment 4 bases; nucleotides outside the gene matches: 5. The CDR3 sequence: CASRSDRGLYEQYF. The CDR3 DNA follows: TGTGCCAGCAGATCGGACAGGGGGCTATACGAGCAGTACTTC.

This clone was observed a few times. Its ends do not fully match the called genes, so a read error is possible. V usage is TRBV19 and J usage is TRBJ1-4; a weak D match, TRBD1 (6 bases). Per germline, CDR1 LNHDA and CDR2 SQIVND (reference sequence). The CDR3 length is 14 residues. CDR3 amino acids: CASRAGQYNENLFF. The CDR3 region has the DNA TGTGCCAGTAGGGCCGGACAGTATAATGAAAACCTGTTTTTT.

This chain links TRBV4-3 with TRBJ1-4; the D gene is possibly TRBD1 (6 bases). With 4 bases removed from V and 7 bases from J, the gap between germline ends came to 19 bases. Germline V gives CDR1 LGHNA, CDR2 YSLEER. There are 16 residues in the CDR3. The CDR3 DNA sequence: TGCGCCAGCAGCCGGAACTTCGGGGGGGCCGGTGAAAAACTGTTTTTT. It codes for CASSRNFGGAGEKLFF.

This sequence joins TRBV2 and TRBJ1-1; weak D call: TRBD1 (6 bases). Germline CDR1 reads SNHLY; CDR2 reads FYNNEI. Trimming cost V 5 bases and J 3 bases, with 13 bases left between them. CDR3 length: 14 amino acids. Here the CDR3 reads CASSLTGPDTEAFF. In DNA, the CDR3 is TGTGCCAGCAGTTTAACAGGGCCCGACACTGAAGCTTTCTTT.

V usage is TRBV7-2 and J usage is TRBJ1-6; D unresolved. Per the germline V gene, CDR1 is SGHTA and CDR2 is FQGNSA. The CDR3 is 14 amino acids. V dropped 1 base and J dropped 3 bases, with 4 bases sitting between them. CDR3 amino acids: CASSLDSYNSPLHF. CDR3 sequence (DNA): TGTGCCAGCAGCTTAGACAGCTATAATTCACCCCTCCACTTT. The full variable domain, its missing parts supplied by reference TRBV7-2 and TRBJ1-6, is GAGVSQSPSNKVTEKGKDVELRCDPISGHTALYWYRQSLGQGLEFLIYFQGNSAPDKSGLPSDRFSAERTGGSVSTLTIQRTQQEDSAVYLCASSLDSYNSPLHFGNGTRLTVT.

The chain uses TRBV6-1 and TRBJ2-7; 8 bases fit TRBD1. Germline V gene lookup returns CDR1 MNHNS and CDR2 SASEGT. The trim removed 6 bases at V and 3 bases at J, leaving 4 bases unmatched. The CDR3 covers 13 residues. The CDR3 coding sequence is TGTGCCAGCAGGTTAACAGGGGGCTACGAGCAGTACTTC. As protein: CASRLTGGYEQYF.

This clone was detected only once. The chain is built from TRBV2 and TRBJ1-5; TRBD1 matches at 8 bases. This CDR3 is built from 15 residues. Germline trimming cut 3 bases from V and 0 bases from J; bases unmatched to any gene: 1. The germline V gene has CDR1 SNHLY and CDR2 FYNNEI. This CDR3 reads CASSEGQASNQPQHF. The CDR3 DNA sequence: TGTGCCAGCAGTGAGGGACAGGCTAGCAATCAGCCCCAGCATTTT.

Concerning this clone itself: A read error may account for a junction end that differs from germline. The chain has TRBV6-5 and TRBJ2-7; D may be TRBD1 (5 bases). Germline CDR1 and CDR2: MNHEY and SVGAGI. The CDR3 totals 15 residues. The CDR3 sequence is CASSRVGVPSSEQYF. CDR3 nucleotides: TGTGCCAGCAGCCGTGTAGGGGTGCCTTCCTCCGAGCAGTACTTC.

The chain carries TRBV19 and TRBJ2-3; maybe TRBD1 (5 bases). The V end was cut by 8 bases, the J end by 2 bases, with 14 bases between. CDR1 and CDR2 from the germline V gene are LNHDA and SQIVND (reference sequence). There are 14 residues in the CDR3. CDR3 protein: CASAIRQPTDTQYF. DNA of the CDR3: TGTGCCAGTGCTATACGACAGCCCACAGATACGCAGTATTTT.

The V and J genes are TRBV11-1 and TRBJ2-1; 10 positions match TRBD2. The V gene's germline CDR1 is SGHAT and CDR2 FQDESV (reference sequence). V lost 0 bases to trimming and J lost 5 bases; unmatched junction nucleotides: 4. The CDR3 spans 16 residues. The CDR3 bases are TGTGCCAGCAGCTTAGCTCCTAGCGGGGGCGACAATGAGCAGTTCTTC. The encoded protein is CASSLAPSGGDNEQFF.

The chain joins TRBV6-1 to TRBJ2-3; 9 bases line up with TRBD2. Per germline, CDR1 MNHNS and CDR2 SASEGT. This CDR3 has 16 amino acids. Trimming cost V 3 bases and J 2 bases; bases outside gene matches: 6. The CDR3 loop is CASSDLAGFLTDTQYF. DNA for the CDR3: TGTGCCAGCAGTGACCTAGCGGGGTTCCTCACAGATACGCAGTATTTT.

The chain combines TRBV4-2 with TRBJ2-7, with 7 bases lining up with TRBD1. V was pared by 2 bases and J by 2 bases, with 9 bases of the junction left unmatched. The CDR3 is 16 amino acids. The germline V gene has CDR1 LGHNA and CDR2 YNFKEQ. The DNA for the CDR3 is TGTGCCAGCAGCCAAACGACAGGGACGGTCACCTACGAGCAGTACTTC. As protein: CASSQTTGTVTYEQYF.

The V and J genes are TRBV19 and TRBJ1-5, with TRBD1 matching over 8 bases. This CDR3 is built from 15 residues. With V trimmed by 7 bases and J by 2 bases, 7 bases remained unmatched. Germline V lookup: CDR1 LNHDA, CDR2 SQIVND (reference sequence). Here the CDR3 reads CASTPTGAGNQPQHF. In nucleotides, the CDR3 is TGTGCCAGTACCCCGACAGGGGCGGGCAATCAGCCCCAGCATTTT.

The chain carries TRBV5-1 and TRBJ1-5; TRBD1 matches at 9 bases. Germline CDR1 reads SGHRS; CDR2 reads YFSETQ. V dropped 4 bases and J dropped 7; count of bases not matched to a gene: 12. The CDR3 spans 16 residues. CDR3 sequence reads: CASSPGAGQGYQPQHF. The CDR3, as DNA: TGCGCCAGCAGCCCAGGGGCGGGACAGGGTTACCAGCCCCAGCATTTT.

CDR3 coding DNA: TGTGCCAGCTCACAGGGGACAGGGGGTTATGGCTACACCTTC. Protein product: CASSQGTGGYGYTF. The chain recombines TRBV18 with TRBJ1-2; TRBD1 matches 11 bases. Trimming cost V 4 bases and J 5 bases; bases outside gene matches: 3. This CDR3 comprises 14 residues. CDR1 and CDR2 from the germline V gene are KGHSH and LQKENI.

The chain uses TRBV27 and TRBJ1-2, with 7 positions matching TRBD1. This CDR3 comprises 14 residues. V lost 4 bases, J lost 5 bases, and 7 bases stayed unmatched. The germline V gene encodes CDR1 MNHEY and CDR2 SMNVEV (reference sequence). CDR3 bases: TGTGCCAGCAGTTCGACAGGGCGGGAATATGGCTACACCTTC. This encodes CASSSTGREYGYTF.

V usage is TRBV4-2 and J usage is TRBJ2-7, with a weak D call TRBD1 (6 bases). The CDR3 has 14 residues. Germline-derived CDR1 and CDR2 are LGHNA and YNFKEQ. The ends were cut back, 0 bases at V and 4 bases at J, with 10 bases in the middle. This CDR3 is CASSQDRDNYEQYF. The CDR3, as DNA: TGTGCCAGCAGCCAAGATCGGGACAATTACGAGCAGTACTTC.

The chain employs TRBV10-3 and TRBJ1-1; TRBD1 aligns across 9 bases. The CDR3 is 14 amino acids. The trim removed 7 bases at V and 3 bases at J, leaving 6 bases unmatched. Germline CDR1 ENHRY, CDR2 SYGVKD. CDR3 sequence reads: CAIIPGQGYTEAFF. The CDR3 DNA reads as TGTGCCATCATCCCGGGACAGGGTTACACTGAAGCTTTCTTT.